Listed here is a single T cell receptor (beta chain). Its antigen is currently unknown. The donors, nominally healthy at sampling, likely had unrecorded immune exposures. Unmatched junction bases numbered 6, after V lost 3 bases and J lost 6 bases. The CDR3 covers 14 residues. The V gene's germline CDR1 is LNHDA and CDR2 SQIVND (reference sequence). The study ran its PCR with 60 Vbeta and 13 Jbeta primers. The data were produced by immunoSEQ multiplex PCR, yet TCRdb's version contains in-frame clones alone and is incomplete. The sample contains tens of thousands of clones, approximately 81% of which appear only once. These data originate in a study of cytomegalovirus exposure and HLA in healthy donors. The study's findings and limits: Listed as cytomegalovirus-associated were over 150 TCR beta chains.

This rearrangement joins TRBV19 to TRBJ2-7; 9 bases match TRBD1. The clonotype comes from a man between 50 and 59 years old in good health and CMV-seronegative. Material for sequencing was PBMCs. CDR3 sequence: CASSIGQGHGEQYF. The DNA of the CDR3 is TGTGCCAGTAGTATTGGACAGGGGCATGGCGAGCAGTACTTC. The full variable domain, rest sourced from reference TRBV19 and TRBJ2-7, is DGGITQSPKYLFRKEGQNVTLSCEQNLNHDAMYWYRQDPGQGLRLIYYSQIVNDFQKGDIAEGYSVSREKKESFPLTVTSAQKNPTAFYLCASSIGQGHGEQYFGPGTRLTVT.